The 10 T cell receptor beta chains reported below all come from one sample, sequenced in a study of cytomegalovirus exposure and HLA in healthy donors. Primers included in the PCR were 60 Vbeta and 13 Jbeta primers. Some clones are missing from TCRdb's copy, which holds only in-frame ones; the method was immunoSEQ multiplex PCR. There are more than 90,000 clones in the sample; around four fifths occur only once, and about 0.71% lies in the top ten. Input material: PBMCs. These receptors were obtained from a woman in her fifties or sixties in good health and CMV-seronegative.

This clone was observed a single time. This chain uses TRBV7-6 with TRBJ2-7; 8 positions match TRBD2. CDR1 and CDR2 from the germline V gene are SGHVS and FNYEAQ. This CDR3 spans 15 amino acids. Trimming took 2 bases from V and 6 from J; bases not matched to a gene: 9. This chain's CDR3 is CASSLNSGAGGEQYF. The CDR3 DNA follows: TGTGCCAGCAGCTTAAATAGCGGGGCCGGGGGCGAGCAGTACTTC.

This rearrangement joins TRBV2 to TRBJ1-1; TRBD1 aligns across 9 bases. This CDR3 region has 14 residues. V dropped 7 bases and J dropped 1; count of bases not matched to a gene: 4. From germline, CDR1 is SNHLY and CDR2 FYNNEI. The CDR3 loop is CASTGQGSNTEAFF. CDR3 nucleotide sequence: TGTGCCAGCACCGGACAGGGGTCGAACACTGAAGCTTTCTTT.

CDR3 residues: CASSPTSGGTDTQYF. The CDR3 DNA follows: TGTGCCAGCAGCCCGACTAGCGGGGGCACAGATACGCAGTATTTT. This chain uses TRBV9 with TRBJ2-3; TRBD2 agrees at 11 bases. V gave up 4 bases and J gave up 1 base; unmatched junction bases: 2. The CDR3 spans 15 residues. Germline V CDR1 and CDR2: SGDLS, YYNGEE.

A few counts support this clone. J is TRBJ2-3 and V is TRBV5-1; D is perhaps TRBD1 (5 bases). Germline V gene lookup returns CDR1 SGHRS and CDR2 YFSETQ. The CDR3 has 18 amino acids. V lost 0 bases, J lost 2 bases, and 19 bases lay in between. CDR3 sequence reads: CASSLVGRSMGSTDTQYF. As DNA, the CDR3 is TGCGCCAGCAGCTTGGTGGGGCGATCCATGGGCTCCACAGATACGCAGTATTTT. Using reference TRBV5-1 and TRBJ2-3 for the parts outside the CDR3, the full variable domain is KAGVTQTPRYLIKTRGQQVTLSCSPISGHRSVSWYQQTPGQGLQFLFEYFSETQRNKGNFPGRFSGRQFSNSRSEMNVSTLELGDSALYLCASSLVGRSMGSTDTQYFGPGTRLTVL.

This clone was picked up one time. The chain is built from TRBV7-9 and TRBJ1-1; 8 bases match TRBD1. The CDR3 has 13 amino acids. V shed 5 bases, J shed 4 bases, and the junction held 3 bases outside the gene matches. Germline lookup yields CDR1 SEHNR and CDR2 FQNEAQ (reference sequence). CDR3 DNA sequence: TGTGCCAGCAGCGTTACAGGGGGCACTGAAGCTTTCTTT. Amino acid sequence: CASSVTGGTEAFF.

This rearrangement joins TRBV7-2 to TRBJ2-1, with D possibly being TRBD1 (6 bases). With 8 bases removed from V and 10 bases from J, the gap between germline ends came to 15 bases. Germline CDR1 and CDR2: SGHTA and FQGNSA. The CDR3 runs 12 residues. The CDR3 bases are TGTGCCAGCGGCGGGTCAGGGGCGGAGCAGTTCTTC. Its translation: CASGGSGAEQFF.

The rearrangement uses TRBV5-1 and TRBJ2-2; possibly TRBD2 for D (6 bases). CDR3 length: 14 amino acids. The ends were cut back, 5 bases at V and 7 bases at J, with 15 bases in the middle. Germline V gene data show CDR1 as SGHRS and CDR2 as YFSETQ. The DNA of the CDR3 is TGCGCCAGCAGGACCGGCGGGGAAAACGGGGAGCTGTTTTTT. Translating gives CASRTGGENGELFF.

The chain links TRBV6-5 to TRBJ1-2; 8 positions match TRBD1. Per germline, CDR1 MNHEY and CDR2 SVGAGI. This CDR3 is built from 15 residues. With V trimmed by 6 bases and J by 6 bases, 12 bases remained unmatched. CDR3: CASSYSPQGADGYTF. CDR3 coding DNA: TGTGCCAGCAGCTATAGCCCTCAGGGGGCGGATGGCTACACCTTC.

This clone appeared a few times. The J gene is TRBJ2-7, the V gene TRBV4-1, with TRBD1 matching 8 bases. V was pared by 0 bases and J by 3 bases, with 7 bases of the junction left unmatched. CDR1 MGHRA and CDR2 YSYEKL come from the germline V gene. CDR3 size: 16 residues. The CDR3 coding sequence is TGCGCCAGCAGCCAAGAGGTGGGGACAGGCGGCTACGAGCAGTACTTC. Translating gives CASSQEVGTGGYEQYF.

A few counts support this clone. This sequence joins TRBV7-9 and TRBJ1-1, with D uncertain. The V end lost 2 bases, the J end lost 4 bases, and 8 bases lay between the germline ends. The CDR3 spans 13 residues. Germline CDR1 reads SEHNR; CDR2 reads FQNEAQ (reference sequence). The CDR3 coding sequence is TGTGCCAGCAGCTTAATCCCGGGCACTGAAGCTTTCTTT. Encoded protein: CASSLIPGTEAFF.